This T cell receptor beta chain was recorded in a study of cytomegalovirus exposure and HLA in healthy donors. About this clone: Its antigen remains unidentified. The junction does not match germline at one end; this may be a read error.

Study-wide results and caveats: Most TCR sequences were uncommon, yet certain public TCRs appeared in many donors. In a later analysis, first-cohort TCR clusters were found to tend to co-occur in the approximately 120 validation repertoires. A few chains tied to CMV proved CMV antigen-specific in vitro.

Method: immunoSEQ multiplex PCR; TCRdb's copy keeps in-frame clones and lacks some. The sample yields about 130,000 clones, roughly 89% seen once. The length of the CDR3 is 17 residues. CDR1 is SGDLS and CDR2 is YYNGEE in the germline V gene. The specimen was PBMCs. This TCR was sampled from a young woman in good health and CMV-seronegative. The chain is built from TRBV9 and TRBJ1-3; D is uncertain. The CDR3 nucleotides are TGTGCCAGCAGCGACGGTATGGTGTGGGGAGCTGGGAACACCATATATTTT. Its protein is CASSDGMVWGAGNTIYF.